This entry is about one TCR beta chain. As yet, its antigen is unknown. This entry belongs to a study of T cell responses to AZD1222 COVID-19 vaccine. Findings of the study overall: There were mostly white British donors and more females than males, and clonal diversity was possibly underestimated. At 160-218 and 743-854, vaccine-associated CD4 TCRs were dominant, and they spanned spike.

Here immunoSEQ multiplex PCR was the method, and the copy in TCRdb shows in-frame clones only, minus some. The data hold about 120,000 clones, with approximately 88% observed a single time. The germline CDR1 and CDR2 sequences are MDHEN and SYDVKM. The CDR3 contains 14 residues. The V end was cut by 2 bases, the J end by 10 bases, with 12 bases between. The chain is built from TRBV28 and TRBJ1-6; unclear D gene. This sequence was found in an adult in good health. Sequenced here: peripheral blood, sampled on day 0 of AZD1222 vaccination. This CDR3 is CASSLPAAASPLHF. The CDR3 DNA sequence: TGTGCCAGCAGTTTACCCGCAGCCGCCTCACCCCTCCACTTT. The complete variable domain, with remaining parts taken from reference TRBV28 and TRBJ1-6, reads DVKVTQSSRYLVKRTGEKVFLECVQDMDHENMFWYRQDPGLGLRLIYFSYDVKMKEKGDIPEGYSVSREKKERFSLILESASTNQTSMYLCASSLPAAASPLHFGNGTRLTVT.